The clone carrying this T cell receptor beta chain was counted once. The data belong to a study of technical replicates of blood from four donors. The ends were cut back, 8 bases at V and 3 bases at J, with 11 bases in the middle. The CDR3 loop spans 13 amino acids. Looked up from germline, CDR1 is LNHDA and CDR2 is SQIVND (reference sequence). Profiling relied on immunoSEQ multiplex PCR, and the TCRdb table lists in-frame clones only, not all of them. Of 100,000 or so clones in the sample, almost 97% were seen once. The rearrangement links TRBV19 to TRBJ1-5, with unresolved D. This receptor was obtained from a human donor in good health. The sample was T cells isolated from PBMCs. CDR3 amino acids: CASSTDSNQPQHF. Here the CDR3 DNA reads TGTGCCAGTTCCACGGACTCCAATCAGCCCCAGCATTTT.